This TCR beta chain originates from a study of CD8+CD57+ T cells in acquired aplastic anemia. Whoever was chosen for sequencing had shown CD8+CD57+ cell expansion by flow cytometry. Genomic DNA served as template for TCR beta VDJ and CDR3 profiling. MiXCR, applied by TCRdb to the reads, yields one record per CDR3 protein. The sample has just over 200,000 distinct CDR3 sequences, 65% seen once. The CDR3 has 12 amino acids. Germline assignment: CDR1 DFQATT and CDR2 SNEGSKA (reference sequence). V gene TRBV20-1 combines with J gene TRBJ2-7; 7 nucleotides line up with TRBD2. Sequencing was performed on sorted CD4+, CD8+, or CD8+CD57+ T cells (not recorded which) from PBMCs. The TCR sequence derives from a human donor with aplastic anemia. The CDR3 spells CSTRGEGYEQYF. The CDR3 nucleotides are TGCAGCACCCGTGGGGAGGGCTACGAGCAGTACTTC.